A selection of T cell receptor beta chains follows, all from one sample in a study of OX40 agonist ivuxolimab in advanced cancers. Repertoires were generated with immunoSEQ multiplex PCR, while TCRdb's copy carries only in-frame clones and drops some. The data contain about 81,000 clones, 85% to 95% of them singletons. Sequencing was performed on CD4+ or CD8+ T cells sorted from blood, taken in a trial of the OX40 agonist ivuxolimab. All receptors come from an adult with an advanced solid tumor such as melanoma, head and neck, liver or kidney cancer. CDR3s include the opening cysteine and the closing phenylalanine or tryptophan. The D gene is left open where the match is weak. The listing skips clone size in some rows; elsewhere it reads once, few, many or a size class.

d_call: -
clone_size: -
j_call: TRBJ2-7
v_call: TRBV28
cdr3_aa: CASSLWGVRDEQYF
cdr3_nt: TGTGCCAGCAGTTTATGGGGGGTGAGGGACGAGCAGTACTTC

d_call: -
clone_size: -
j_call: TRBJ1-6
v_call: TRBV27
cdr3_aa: CASSSLTRQSVSPLHF
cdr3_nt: TGTGCCAGCAGTTCTCTAACAAGACAGTCCGTCTCACCCCTCCACTTT

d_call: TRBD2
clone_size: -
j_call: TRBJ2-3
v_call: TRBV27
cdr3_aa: CASSSAATGLAGDDTQYF
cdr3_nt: TGTGCCAGCAGTTCCGCCGCAACCGGACTAGCGGGGGATGATACGCAGTATTTT

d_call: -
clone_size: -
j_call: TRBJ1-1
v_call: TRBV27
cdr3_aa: CASSPGGKDTEAFF
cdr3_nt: TGTGCCAGCAGTCCCGGGGGTAAGGACACTGAAGCTTTCTTT

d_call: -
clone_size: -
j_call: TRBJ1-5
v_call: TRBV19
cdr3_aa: CASNLDNYSNQPQHF
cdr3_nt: TGTGCCAGTAACCTCGATAATTATAGCAATCAGCCCCAGCATTTT

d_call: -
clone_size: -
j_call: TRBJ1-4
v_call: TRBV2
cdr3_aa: CASQPGHREKLFF
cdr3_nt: TGTGCCAGTCAACCGGGACATCGGGAAAAACTGTTTTTT

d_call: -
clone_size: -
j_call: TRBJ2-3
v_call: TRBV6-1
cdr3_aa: CASSESAGRADTQYF
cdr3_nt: TGTGCCAGCAGTGAAAGCGCAGGGCGGGCAGATACGCAGTATTTT

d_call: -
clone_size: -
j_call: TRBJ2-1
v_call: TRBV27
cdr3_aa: CASITYNEQFF
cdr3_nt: TGTGCCAGCATTACTTACAATGAGCAGTTCTTC

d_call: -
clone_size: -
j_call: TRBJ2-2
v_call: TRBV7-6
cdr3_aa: CASSLVPQGSGELFF
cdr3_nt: TGTGCCAGCAGCTTAGTACCTCAGGGCTCCGGGGAGCTGTTTTTT

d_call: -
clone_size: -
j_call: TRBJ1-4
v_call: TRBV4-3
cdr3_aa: CASSQPGQTTNEKLFF
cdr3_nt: TGCGCCAGCAGCCAGCCGGGACAAACAACTAATGAAAAACTGTTTTTT

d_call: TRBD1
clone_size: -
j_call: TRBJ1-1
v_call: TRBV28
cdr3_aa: CASSLRTGLTEAFF
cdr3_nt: TGTGCCAGCAGTTTGAGGACAGGCCTCACTGAAGCTTTCTTT

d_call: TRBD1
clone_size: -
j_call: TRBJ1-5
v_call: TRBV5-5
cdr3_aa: CASSQRQGYQPQHF
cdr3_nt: TGTGCCAGCAGCCAGCGACAGGGGTATCAGCCCCAGCATTTT

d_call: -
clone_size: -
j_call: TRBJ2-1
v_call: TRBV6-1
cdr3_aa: CASSGRGNEQFF
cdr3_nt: TGTGCCAGCAGTGGTAGGGGGAATGAGCAGTTCTTC

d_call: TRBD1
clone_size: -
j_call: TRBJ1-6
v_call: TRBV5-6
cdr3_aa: CASSSPPGTGSPLHF
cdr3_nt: TGTGCCAGCAGCTCACCGCCGGGGACAGGCTCACCCCTCCACTTT

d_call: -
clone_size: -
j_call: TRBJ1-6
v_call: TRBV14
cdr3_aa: CASSRALGSLSYDNSPLHF
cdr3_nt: TGTGCCAGCAGCCGGGCTCTCGGTTCGTTATCTTATGATAATTCACCCCTCCACTTT

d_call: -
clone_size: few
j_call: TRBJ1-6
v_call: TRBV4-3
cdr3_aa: CASSQDLVDSPLHF
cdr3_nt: TGCGCCAGCAGCCAAGATTTGGTCGACTCACCCCTCCACTTT

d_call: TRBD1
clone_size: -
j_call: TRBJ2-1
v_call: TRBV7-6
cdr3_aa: CASSLGDRVYNEQFF
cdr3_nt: TGTGCCAGCAGCTTAGGGGACAGGGTGTACAATGAGCAGTTCTTC

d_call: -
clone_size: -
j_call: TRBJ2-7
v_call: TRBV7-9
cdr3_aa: CASSLEAGLGRTEQYF
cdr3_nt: TGTGCCAGCAGCTTAGAAGCAGGGCTCGGGCGGACCGAGCAGTACTTC

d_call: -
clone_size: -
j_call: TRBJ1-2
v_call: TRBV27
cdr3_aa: CASSLGVGYGYTF
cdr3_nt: TGTGCCAGCAGTTTAGGGGTGGGCTATGGCTACACCTTC

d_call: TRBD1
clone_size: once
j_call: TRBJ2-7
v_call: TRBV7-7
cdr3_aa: CASSPGAYRGAYEQYF
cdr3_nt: TGTGCCAGCAGCCCCGGGGCCTACAGGGGTGCCTACGAGCAGTACTTC

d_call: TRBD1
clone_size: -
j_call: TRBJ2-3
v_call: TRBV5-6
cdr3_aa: CASSWLGTGGRDTQYF
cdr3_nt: TGTGCCAGCAGCTGGCTAGGGACAGGGGGCAGAGATACGCAGTATTTT

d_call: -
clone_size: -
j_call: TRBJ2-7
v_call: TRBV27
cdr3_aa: CASSPRFSGAYEQYF
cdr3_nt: TGTGCCAGCAGCCCCAGGTTCTCCGGGGCCTACGAGCAGTACTTC

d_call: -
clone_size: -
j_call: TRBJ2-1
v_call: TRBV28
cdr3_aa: CASSPPPAYNEQFF
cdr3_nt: TGTGCCAGCAGTCCCCCGCCCGCCTACAATGAGCAGTTCTTC

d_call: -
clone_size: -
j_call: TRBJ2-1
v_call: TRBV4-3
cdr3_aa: CASSQDGDTPYNEQFF
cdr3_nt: TGCGCCAGCAGCCAAGATGGGGACACTCCCTACAATGAGCAGTTCTTC

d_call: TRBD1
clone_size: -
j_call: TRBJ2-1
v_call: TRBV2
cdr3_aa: CARQTGGSNNEQFF
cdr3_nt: TGTGCCAGACAGACAGGGGGGAGTAACAATGAGCAGTTCTTC

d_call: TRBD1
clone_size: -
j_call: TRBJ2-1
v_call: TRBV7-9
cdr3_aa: CASSPRDRDHNEQFF
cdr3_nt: TGTGCCAGCAGCCCCCGGGACAGGGACCACAATGAGCAGTTCTTC

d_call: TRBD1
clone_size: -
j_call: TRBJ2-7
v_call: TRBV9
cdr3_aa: CASSVSSGQTYEQYF
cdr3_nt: TGTGCCAGCAGCGTAAGCTCGGGACAGACCTACGAGCAGTACTTC

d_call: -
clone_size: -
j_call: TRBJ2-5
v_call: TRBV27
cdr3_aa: CASRMGETQYF
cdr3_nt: TGTGCCAGCAGGATGGGGGAGACCCAGTACTTC

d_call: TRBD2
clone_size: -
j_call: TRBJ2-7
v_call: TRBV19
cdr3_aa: CASSPGGANSYEQYF
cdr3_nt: TGTGCCAGTAGCCCGGGAGGGGCGAACTCCTACGAGCAGTACTTC

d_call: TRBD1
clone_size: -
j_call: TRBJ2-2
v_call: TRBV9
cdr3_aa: CASRETGYETGELFF
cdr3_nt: TGTGCCAGCAGAGAGACAGGGTACGAGACCGGGGAGCTGTTTTTT

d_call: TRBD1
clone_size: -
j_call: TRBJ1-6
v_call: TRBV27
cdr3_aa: CASSASGTGIPPLHF
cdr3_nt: TGTGCCAGCAGTGCGTCCGGGACAGGGATTCCACCCCTCCACTTT

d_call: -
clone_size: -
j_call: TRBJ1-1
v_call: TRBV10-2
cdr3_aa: CASSESVNTEAFF
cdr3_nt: TGCGCCAGCAGTGAGTCTGTGAACACTGAAGCTTTCTTT

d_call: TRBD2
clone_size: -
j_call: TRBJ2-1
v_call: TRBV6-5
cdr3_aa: CASSYRPSGDGEQFF
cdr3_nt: TGTGCCAGCAGTTACCGGCCTAGCGGTGATGGTGAGCAGTTCTTC

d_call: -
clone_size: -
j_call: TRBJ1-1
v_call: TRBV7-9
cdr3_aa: CASSLARGAGGTEAFF
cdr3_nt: TGTGCCAGCAGCTTAGCGCGCGGGGCAGGAGGCACTGAAGCTTTCTTT

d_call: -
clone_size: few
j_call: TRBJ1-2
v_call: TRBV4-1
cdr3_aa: CASSQDRQTNYGYTF
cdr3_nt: TGCGCCAGCAGCCAAGATCGACAGACTAACTATGGCTACACCTTC

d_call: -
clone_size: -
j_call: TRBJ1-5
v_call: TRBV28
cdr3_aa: CASSLSGAHQPQHF
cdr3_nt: TGTGCCAGCAGTTTATCGGGGGCCCATCAGCCCCAGCATTTT